The sequence of this T cell receptor beta chain was determined in a study of blood T cell repertoires in COVID-19. Sequencing was performed with immunoSEQ multiplex PCR; in TCRdb, only in-frame clones are kept and a portion is missing. The repertoire has just over 300,000 clones, approximately 83% of them found once; the top ten carry about 2%. Per the germline V gene, CDR1 is KGHDR and CDR2 is SFDVKD. Trimming stripped 4 bases from V and 1 base from J, with 9 bases between. CDR3 size: 14 residues. Enrolled through a virtual design, the participants were between roughly 18 and 90 years of age and came from 24 US areas. Participants reported their clinical history, and cohort assignment relied on those reports.

The chain joins TRBV24-1 to TRBJ1-2, with D possibly matching TRBD1 (5 bases). The sequence derives from a man aged 30-40 years who had recovered from COVID-19. The sequenced sample was PBMCs or T cells enriched from blood (not recorded which). The CDR3, as DNA: TGTGCCACCAGTGAAGCAGGGTATAACTATGGCTACACCTTC. Translated: CATSEAGYNYGYTF.